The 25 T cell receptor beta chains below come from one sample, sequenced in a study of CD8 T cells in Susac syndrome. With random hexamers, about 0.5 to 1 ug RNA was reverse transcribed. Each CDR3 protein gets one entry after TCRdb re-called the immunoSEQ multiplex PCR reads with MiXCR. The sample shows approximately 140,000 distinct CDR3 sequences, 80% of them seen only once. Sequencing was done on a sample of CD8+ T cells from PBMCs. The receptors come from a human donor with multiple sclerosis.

CDR3 nucleotide sequence: TGTGCCAGCAGCCCTGCGTCACAGGGAGGCAATCAGCCCCAGCATTTT. Amino acid sequence: CASSPASQGGNQPQHF. The J gene is TRBJ1-5, the V gene TRBV7-9; a possible D gene is TRBD1 (6 bases). CDR1 and CDR2 (germline): SEHNR, FQNEAQ (reference sequence). The CDR3 has 16 amino acids. V gave up 5 bases and J gave up 2 bases, with 16 bases separating them.

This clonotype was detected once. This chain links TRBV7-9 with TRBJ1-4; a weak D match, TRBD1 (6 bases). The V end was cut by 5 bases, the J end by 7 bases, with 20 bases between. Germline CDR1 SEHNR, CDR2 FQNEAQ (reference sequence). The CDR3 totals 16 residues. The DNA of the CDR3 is TGTGCCAGCAGCCCGGCGACAGGACGGGACTTTGAAAAACTGTTTTTT. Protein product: CASSPATGRDFEKLFF.

CDR3 nucleotides: TGTGCCAGCAGCCTACGAGCGATAAGCACAGATACGCAGTATTTT. It is translated as CASSLRAISTDTQYF. The chain uses TRBV3-1 and TRBJ2-3; no firm D call. This CDR3 spans 15 amino acids. The V and J ends lost 4 bases and 0 bases respectively, with 11 bases between them. Germline V CDR1 and CDR2: LGHDT, YNNKEL (reference sequence).

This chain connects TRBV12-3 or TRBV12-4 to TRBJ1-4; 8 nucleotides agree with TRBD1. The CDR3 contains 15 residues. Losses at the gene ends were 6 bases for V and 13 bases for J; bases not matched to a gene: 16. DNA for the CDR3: TGTGCCAGCAGCCCCGGGACAGGCGCCCTAGAGGGACTGTTTTTT. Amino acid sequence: CASSPGTGALEGLFF.

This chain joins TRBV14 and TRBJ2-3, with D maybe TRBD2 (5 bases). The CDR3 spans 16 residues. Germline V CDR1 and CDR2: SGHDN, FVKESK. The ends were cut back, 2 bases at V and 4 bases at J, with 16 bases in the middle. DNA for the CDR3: TGTGCCAGCAGCCAATTTAAGGCGGGCCCAGCAGATACGCAGTATTTT. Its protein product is CASSQFKAGPADTQYF.

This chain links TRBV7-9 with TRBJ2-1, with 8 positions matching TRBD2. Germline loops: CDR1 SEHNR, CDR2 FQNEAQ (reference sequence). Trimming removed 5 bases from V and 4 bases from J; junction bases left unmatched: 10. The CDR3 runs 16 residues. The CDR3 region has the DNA TGTGCCAGCAGCCCGGGGGGGCTAGCGCAATACAATGAGCAGTTCTTC. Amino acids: CASSPGGLAQYNEQFF.

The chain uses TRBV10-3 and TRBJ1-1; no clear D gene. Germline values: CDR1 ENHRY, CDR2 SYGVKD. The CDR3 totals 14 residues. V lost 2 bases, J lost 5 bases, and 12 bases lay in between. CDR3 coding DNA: TGTGCCATCAGTGAGCCCTCCGGAGTGACTGAAGCTTTCTTT. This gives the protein CAISEPSGVTEAFF.

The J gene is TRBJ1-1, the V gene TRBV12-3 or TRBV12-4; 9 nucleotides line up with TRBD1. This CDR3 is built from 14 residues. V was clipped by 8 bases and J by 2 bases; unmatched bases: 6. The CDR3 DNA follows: TGTGCCAGCGGTTACAGGGGGCTCAACACTGAAGCTTTCTTT. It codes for CASGYRGLNTEAFF.

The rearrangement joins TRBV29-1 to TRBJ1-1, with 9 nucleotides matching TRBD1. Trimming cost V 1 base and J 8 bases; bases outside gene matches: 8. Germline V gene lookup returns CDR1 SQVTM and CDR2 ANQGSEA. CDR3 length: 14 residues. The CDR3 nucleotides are TGCAGCGTTGAAGTGGACAGGGGTCGGATAGAAGCTTTCTTT. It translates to CSVEVDRGRIEAFF.

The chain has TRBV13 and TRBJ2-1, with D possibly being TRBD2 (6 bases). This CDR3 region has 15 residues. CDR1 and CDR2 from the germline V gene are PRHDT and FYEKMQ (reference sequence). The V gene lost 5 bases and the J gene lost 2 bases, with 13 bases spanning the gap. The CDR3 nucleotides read TGTGCCAGCAGCCCCCAAGGGACTCCCTACAATGAGCAGTTCTTC. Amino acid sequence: CASSPQGTPYNEQFF.

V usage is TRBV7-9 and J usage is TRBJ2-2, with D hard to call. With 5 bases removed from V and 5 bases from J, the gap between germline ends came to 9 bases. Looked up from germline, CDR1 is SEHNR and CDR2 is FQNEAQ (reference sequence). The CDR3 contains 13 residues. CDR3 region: CASSPGNTGELFF. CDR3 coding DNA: TGTGCCAGCAGCCCCGGAAATACCGGGGAGCTGTTTTTT.

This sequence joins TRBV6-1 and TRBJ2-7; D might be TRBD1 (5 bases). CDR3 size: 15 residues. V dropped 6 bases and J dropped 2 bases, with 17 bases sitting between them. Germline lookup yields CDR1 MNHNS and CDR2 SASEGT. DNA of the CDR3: TGTGCCAGCAGCGGGTGGAAGGACAACGCCTACGAGCAGTACGTC. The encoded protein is CASSGWKDNAYEQYV.

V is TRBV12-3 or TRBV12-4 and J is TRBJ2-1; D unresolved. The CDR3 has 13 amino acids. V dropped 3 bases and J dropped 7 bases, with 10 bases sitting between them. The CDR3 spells CASSLAIENEQFF. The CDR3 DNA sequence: TGTGCCAGCAGTTTGGCGATTGAAAATGAGCAGTTCTTC.

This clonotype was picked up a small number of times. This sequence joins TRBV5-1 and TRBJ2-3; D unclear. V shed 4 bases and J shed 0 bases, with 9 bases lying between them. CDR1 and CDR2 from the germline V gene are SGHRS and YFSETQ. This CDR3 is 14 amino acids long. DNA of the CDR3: TGCGCCAGCAGCCCGAGAAGGAGCACAGATACGCAGTATTTT. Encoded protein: CASSPRRSTDTQYF.

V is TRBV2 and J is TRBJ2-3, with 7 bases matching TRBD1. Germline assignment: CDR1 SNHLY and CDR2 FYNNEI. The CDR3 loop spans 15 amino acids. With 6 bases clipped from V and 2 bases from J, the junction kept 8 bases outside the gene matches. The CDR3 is CASRPPGQPTDTQYF. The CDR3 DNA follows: TGTGCCAGCAGACCCCCGGGACAGCCCACAGATACGCAGTATTTT.

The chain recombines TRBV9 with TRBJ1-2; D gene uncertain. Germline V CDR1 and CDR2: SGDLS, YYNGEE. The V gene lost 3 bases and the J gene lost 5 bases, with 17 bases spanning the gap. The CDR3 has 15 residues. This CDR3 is CASSGKDRKGYGYTF. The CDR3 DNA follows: TGTGCCAGCAGCGGGAAGGACCGAAAAGGGTATGGCTACACCTTC. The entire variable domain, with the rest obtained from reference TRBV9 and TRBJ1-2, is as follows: DSGVTQTPKHLITATGQRVTLRCSPRSGDLSVYWYQQSLDQGLQFLIQYYNGEERAKGNILERFSAQQFPDLHSELNLSSLELGDSALYFCASSGKDRKGYGYTFGSGTRLTVV.

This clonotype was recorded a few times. The CDR3 sequence is CASSSPSSASDTQYF. The CDR3 DNA reads TGTGCCAGCAGCTCCCCTAGCTCCGCGTCGGATACGCAGTATTTT. J is TRBJ2-3 and V is TRBV7-9; a possible D gene is TRBD2 (5 bases). CDR3 length: 15 amino acids. The germline V gene has CDR1 SEHNR and CDR2 FQNEAQ (reference sequence). V was trimmed by 4 bases and J by 6 bases, leaving 17 bases between them.

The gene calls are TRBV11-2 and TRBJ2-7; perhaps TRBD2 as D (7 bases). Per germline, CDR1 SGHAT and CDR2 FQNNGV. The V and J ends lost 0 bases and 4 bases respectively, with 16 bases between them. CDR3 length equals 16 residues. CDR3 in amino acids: CASSLDVGGGVYEQYF. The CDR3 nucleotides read TGTGCCAGCAGCTTAGATGTAGGGGGGGGCGTTTACGAGCAGTACTTC.

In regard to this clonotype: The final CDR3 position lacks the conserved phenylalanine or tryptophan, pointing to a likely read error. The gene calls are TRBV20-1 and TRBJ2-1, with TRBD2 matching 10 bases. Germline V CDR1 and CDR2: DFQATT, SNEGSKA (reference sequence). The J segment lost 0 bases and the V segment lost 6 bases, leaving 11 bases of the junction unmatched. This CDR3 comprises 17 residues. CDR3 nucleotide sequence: TGCAGTGCCCCCGGGAGCGGGAGGGATAGCTCCTACAATGAGCAGTTCTCC. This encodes CSAPGSGRDSSYNEQFS.

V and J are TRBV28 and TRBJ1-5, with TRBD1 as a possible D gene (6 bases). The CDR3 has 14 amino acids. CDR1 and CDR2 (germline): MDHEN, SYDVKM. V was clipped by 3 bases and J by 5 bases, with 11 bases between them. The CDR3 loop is CASSLVAGDQPQHF. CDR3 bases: TGTGCCAGCAGTTTGGTCGCAGGGGATCAGCCCCAGCATTTT.

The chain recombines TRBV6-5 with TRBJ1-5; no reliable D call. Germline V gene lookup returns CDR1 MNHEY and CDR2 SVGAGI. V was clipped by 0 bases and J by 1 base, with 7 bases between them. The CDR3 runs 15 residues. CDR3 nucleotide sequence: TGTGCCAGCAGTTACTCGGAAGGGAGCAATCAGCCCCAGCATTTT. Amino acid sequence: CASSYSEGSNQPQHF.

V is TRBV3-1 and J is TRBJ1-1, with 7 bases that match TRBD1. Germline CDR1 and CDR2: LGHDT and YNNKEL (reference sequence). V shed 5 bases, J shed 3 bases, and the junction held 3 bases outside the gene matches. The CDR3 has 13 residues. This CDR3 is CASSGRGDTEAFF. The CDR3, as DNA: TGTGCCAGCAGCGGCAGGGGGGACACTGAAGCTTTCTTT.

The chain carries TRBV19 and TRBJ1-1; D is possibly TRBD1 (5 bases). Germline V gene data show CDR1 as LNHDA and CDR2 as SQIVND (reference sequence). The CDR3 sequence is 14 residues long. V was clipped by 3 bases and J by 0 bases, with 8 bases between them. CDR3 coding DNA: TGTGCCAGTAGTATGGGGCGGCTGAACACTGAAGCTTTCTTT. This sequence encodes CASSMGRLNTEAFF.

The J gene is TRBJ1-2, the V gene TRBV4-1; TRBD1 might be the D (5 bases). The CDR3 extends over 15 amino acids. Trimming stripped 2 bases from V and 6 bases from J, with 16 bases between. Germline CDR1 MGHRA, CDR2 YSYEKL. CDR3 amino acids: CASSQPLTVGDGYTF. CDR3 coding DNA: TGCGCCAGCAGCCAACCGCTGACGGTAGGGGATGGCTACACCTTC.

The CDR3 spells CSGFTSNTGELFF. The DNA of the CDR3 is TGCAGCGGCTTTACATCGAACACCGGGGAGCTGTTTTTT. The V and J genes are TRBV29-1 and TRBJ2-2; no definite D call. V lost 7 bases to trimming and J lost 0 bases, with 9 bases between them. This CDR3 is built from 13 residues. Per germline, CDR1 SQVTM and CDR2 ANQGSEA.